This entry features one T cell receptor beta chain sequence. The antigen it binds to is not known. Nothing much larger sits one base from this clone, and base qualities are not available. The germline V gene gives CDR1 as SGHTA and CDR2 as FQGNSA. Reading from cysteine to phenylalanine, the CDR3 counts 14 amino acids. This entry keeps only the CDR3 DNA: 42 bases, framed from base 1. The germline V and J ends show losses of 1 base and 6 bases respectively, and no gene match explains 4 bases of the junction. This sample stems from a study of T cell changes during pregnancy in multiple sclerosis (dated by TCRdb to between 2019 and 2020). General notes on the study: In women with multiple sclerosis, the researchers looked at how the T cell repertoire shifted as pregnancy progressed.

Receptor amplification or capture employed the immunoSEQ multiplex PCR assay. Imported from immuneACCESS, the table was reduced by TCRdb to in-frame sequences with V and J called. These copies leave out some clones; in studies compared against another copy, an unresolved V gene accounts for under half, and the cause of the remainder is not known. A total of about 60,000 clones appear in this sample, 93% of them only once. Of the sample, 1.8% is held by the ten largest clones. The chain is assembled from TRBV7-2 and TRBJ1-2; 8 junctional bases match TRBD1. This specimen was peripheral blood, taken after pregnancy. This sequence originates from a female donor with multiple sclerosis, enrolled in a pregnancy study. The CDR3 protein: CASSLVPGGNGYTF. The DNA sequence follows: TGTGCCAGCAGCTTAGTCCCAGGGGGCAATGGCTACACCTTC. With the rest looked up from the reference TRBV7-2 and TRBJ1-2 genes rather than sequenced, the full variable domain is GAGVSQSPSNKVTEKGKDVELRCDPISGHTALYWYRQSLGQGLEFLIYFQGNSAPDKSGLPSDRFSAERTGGSVSTLTIQRTQQEDSAVYLCASSLVPGGNGYTFGSGTRLTVV.